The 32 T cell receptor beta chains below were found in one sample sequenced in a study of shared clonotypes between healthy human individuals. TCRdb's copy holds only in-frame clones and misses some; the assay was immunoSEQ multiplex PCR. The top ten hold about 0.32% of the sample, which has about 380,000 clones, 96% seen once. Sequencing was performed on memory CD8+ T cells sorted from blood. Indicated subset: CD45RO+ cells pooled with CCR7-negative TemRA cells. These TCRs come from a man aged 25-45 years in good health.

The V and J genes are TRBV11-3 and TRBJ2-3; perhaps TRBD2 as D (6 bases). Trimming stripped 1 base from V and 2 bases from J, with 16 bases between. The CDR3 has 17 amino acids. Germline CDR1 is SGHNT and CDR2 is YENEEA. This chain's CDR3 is CASSLGGIGGDTDTQYF. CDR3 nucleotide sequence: TGTGCCAGCAGCTTAGGCGGAATCGGCGGGGACACAGATACGCAGTATTTT.

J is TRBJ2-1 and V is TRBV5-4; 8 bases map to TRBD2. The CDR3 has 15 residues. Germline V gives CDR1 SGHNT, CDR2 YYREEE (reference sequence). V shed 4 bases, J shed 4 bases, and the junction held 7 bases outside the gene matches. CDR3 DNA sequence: TGTGCCAGCAGCGACGAAGCGGGAGCATACAATGAGCAGTTCTTC. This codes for CASSDEAGAYNEQFF. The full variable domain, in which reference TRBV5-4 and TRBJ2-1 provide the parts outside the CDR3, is ETGVTQSPTHLIKTRGQQVTLRCSSQSGHNTVSWYQQALGQGPQFIFQYYREEENGRGNFPPRFSGLQFPNYSSELNVNALELDDSALYLCASSDEAGAYNEQFFGPGTRLTVL.

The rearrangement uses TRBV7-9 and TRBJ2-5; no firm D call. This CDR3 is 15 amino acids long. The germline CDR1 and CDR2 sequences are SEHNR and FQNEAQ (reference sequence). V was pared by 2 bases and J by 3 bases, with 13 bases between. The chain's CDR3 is CASSLMVGFKETQYF. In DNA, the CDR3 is TGTGCCAGCAGCTTAATGGTGGGGTTCAAAGAGACCCAGTACTTC.

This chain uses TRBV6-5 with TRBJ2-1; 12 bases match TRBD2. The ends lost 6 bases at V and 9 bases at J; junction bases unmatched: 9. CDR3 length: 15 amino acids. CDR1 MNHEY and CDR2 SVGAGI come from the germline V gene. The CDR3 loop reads CASSMTSGRRSEQFF. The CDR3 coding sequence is TGTGCCAGCAGCATGACTAGCGGGAGAAGAAGTGAGCAGTTCTTC.

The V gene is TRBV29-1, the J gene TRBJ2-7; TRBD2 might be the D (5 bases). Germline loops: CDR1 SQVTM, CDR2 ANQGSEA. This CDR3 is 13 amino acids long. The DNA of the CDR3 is TGCAGGGACTTGGGAGTAGAACGGTACGAGCAGTACTTC. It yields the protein CRDLGVERYEQYF.

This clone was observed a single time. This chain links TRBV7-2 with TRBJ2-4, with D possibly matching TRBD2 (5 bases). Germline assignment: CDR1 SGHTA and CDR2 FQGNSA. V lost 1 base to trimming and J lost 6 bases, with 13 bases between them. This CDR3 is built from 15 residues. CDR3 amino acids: CASSLGEFRGNIQYF. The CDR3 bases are TGTGCCAGCAGCTTAGGAGAATTCCGGGGAAACATTCAGTACTTC.

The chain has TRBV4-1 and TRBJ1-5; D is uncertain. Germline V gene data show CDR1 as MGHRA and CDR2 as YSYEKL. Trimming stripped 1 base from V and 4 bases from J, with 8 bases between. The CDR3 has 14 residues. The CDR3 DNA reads TGCGCCAGCAGCCAAGGGAGTGGGAATCAGCCCCAGCATTTT. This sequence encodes CASSQGSGNQPQHF.

CDR3 coding DNA: TGTGCCAGCAGCCCGCCGACAGGGCCAGATACGCAGTATTTT. Its translation: CASSPPTGPDTQYF. This chain connects TRBV9 to TRBJ2-3, with 7 positions matching TRBD1. Germline lookup yields CDR1 SGDLS and CDR2 YYNGEE. The J segment lost 4 bases and the V segment lost 4 bases, leaving 6 bases of the junction unmatched. The CDR3 is 14 amino acids.

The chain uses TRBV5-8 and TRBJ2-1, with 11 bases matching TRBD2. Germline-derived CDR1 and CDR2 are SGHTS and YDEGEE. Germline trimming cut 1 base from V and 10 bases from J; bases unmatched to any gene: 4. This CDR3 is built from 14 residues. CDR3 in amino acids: CASSLYSGRAEQFF. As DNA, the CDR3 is TGTGCCAGCAGCTTGTATAGCGGGAGGGCCGAGCAGTTCTTC.

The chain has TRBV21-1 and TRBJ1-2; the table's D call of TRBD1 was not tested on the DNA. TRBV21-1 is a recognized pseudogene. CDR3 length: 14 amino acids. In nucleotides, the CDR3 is TGTGCCAGCAGTATCGGGACAGGGCAGAATGGCTACACCTTC. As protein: CASSIGTGQNGYTF.

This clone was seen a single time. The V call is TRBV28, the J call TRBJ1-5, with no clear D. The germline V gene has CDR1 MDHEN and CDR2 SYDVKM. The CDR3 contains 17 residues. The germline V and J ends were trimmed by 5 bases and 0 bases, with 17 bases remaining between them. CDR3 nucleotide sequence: TGTGCCAGCAGTAAGGCGGCCGAGACTTATAGCAATCAGCCCCAGCATTTT. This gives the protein CASSKAAETYSNQPQHF.

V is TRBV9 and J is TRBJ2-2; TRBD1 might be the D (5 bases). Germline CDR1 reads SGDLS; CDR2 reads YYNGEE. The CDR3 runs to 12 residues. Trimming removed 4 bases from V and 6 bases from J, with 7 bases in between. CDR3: CASSQGPGELFF. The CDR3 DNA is TGTGCCAGCAGCCAGGGCCCCGGGGAGCTGTTTTTT.

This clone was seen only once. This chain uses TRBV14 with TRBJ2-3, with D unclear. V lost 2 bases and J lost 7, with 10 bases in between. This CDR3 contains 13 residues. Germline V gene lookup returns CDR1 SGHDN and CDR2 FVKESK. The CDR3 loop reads CASSQTWTNTQYF. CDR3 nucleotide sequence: TGTGCCAGCAGCCAAACGTGGACGAATACGCAGTATTTT.

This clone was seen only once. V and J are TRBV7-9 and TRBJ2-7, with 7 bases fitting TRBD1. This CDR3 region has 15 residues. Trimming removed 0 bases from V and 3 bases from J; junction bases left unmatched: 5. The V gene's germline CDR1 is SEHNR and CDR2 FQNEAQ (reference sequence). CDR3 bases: TGTGCCAGCAGCTTAGCACAGGGGATATTCTACGAGCAGTACTTC. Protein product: CASSLAQGIFYEQYF.

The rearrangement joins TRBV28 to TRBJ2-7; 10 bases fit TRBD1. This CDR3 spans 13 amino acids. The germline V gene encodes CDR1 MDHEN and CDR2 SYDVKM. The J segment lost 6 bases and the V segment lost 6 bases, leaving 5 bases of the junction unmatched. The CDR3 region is CASSPGQGSEQYF. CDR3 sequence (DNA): TGTGCCAGCAGCCCGGGACAGGGGAGCGAGCAGTACTTC.

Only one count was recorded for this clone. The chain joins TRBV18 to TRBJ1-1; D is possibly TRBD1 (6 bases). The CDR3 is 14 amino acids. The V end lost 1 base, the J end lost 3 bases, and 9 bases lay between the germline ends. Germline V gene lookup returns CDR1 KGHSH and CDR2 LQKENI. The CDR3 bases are TGTGCCAGCTCACCACTGACAGGAGACACTGAAGCTTTCTTT. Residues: CASSPLTGDTEAFF.

Here the CDR3 DNA reads TGTGCCAGCAGTTTCTCAGGGGCTTCGGGCAATCAGCCCCAGCATTTT. Translating gives CASSFSGASGNQPQHF. V usage is TRBV27 and J usage is TRBJ1-5; possible D gene TRBD1, 6 bases. Per the germline V gene, CDR1 is MNHEY and CDR2 is SMNVEV (reference sequence). Deletions cut 3 bases from V and 2 bases from J, with 14 bases between. The CDR3 consists of 16 residues.

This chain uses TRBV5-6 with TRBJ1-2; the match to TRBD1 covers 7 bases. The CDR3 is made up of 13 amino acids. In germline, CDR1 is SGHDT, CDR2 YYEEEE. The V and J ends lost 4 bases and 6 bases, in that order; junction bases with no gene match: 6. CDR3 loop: CASSQDRVNGYTF. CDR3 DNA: TGTGCCAGCAGCCAAGACAGGGTAAATGGCTACACCTTC. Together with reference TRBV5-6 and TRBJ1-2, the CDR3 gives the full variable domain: DAGVTQSPTHLIKTRGQQVTLRCSPKSGHDTVSWYQQALGQGPQFIFQYYEEEERQRGNFPDRFSGHQFPNYSSELNVNALLLGDSALYLCASSQDRVNGYTFGSGTRLTVV.

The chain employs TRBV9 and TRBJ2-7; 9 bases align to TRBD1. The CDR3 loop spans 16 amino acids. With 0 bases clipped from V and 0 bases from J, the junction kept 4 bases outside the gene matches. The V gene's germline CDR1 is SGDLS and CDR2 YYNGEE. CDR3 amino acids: CASSVDGQGSSYEQYF. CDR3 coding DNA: TGTGCCAGCAGCGTAGATGGACAGGGGAGCTCCTACGAGCAGTACTTC.

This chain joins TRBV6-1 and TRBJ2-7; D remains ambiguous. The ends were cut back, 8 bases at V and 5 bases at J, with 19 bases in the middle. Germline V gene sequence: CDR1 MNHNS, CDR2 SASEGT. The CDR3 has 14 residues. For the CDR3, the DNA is TGTGCCAGCCTAATTCTTGGGCCACCGCACGAGCAGTACTTC. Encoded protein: CASLILGPPHEQYF.

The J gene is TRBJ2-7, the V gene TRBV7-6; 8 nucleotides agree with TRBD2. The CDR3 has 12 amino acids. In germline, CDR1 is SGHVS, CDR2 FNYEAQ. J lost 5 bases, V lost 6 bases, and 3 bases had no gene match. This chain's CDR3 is CASSSGGDEQYF. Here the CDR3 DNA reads TGTGCCAGCAGTTCGGGGGGGGACGAGCAGTACTTC.

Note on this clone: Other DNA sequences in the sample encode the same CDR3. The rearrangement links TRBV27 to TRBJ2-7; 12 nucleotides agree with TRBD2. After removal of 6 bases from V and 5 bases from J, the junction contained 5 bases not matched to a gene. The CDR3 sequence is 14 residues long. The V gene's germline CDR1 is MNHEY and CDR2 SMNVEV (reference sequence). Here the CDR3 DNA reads TGTGCCAGCAGCCGACTAGCGGGAGTCGACGAGCAGTACTTC. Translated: CASSRLAGVDEQYF.

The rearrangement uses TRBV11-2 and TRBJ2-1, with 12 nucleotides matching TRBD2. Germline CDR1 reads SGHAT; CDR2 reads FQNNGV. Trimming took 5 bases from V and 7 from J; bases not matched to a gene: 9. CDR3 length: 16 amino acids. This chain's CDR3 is CASSKRLAGDRNEQFF. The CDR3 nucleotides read TGTGCCAGCAGCAAAAGACTAGCGGGAGATAGGAATGAGCAGTTCTTC.

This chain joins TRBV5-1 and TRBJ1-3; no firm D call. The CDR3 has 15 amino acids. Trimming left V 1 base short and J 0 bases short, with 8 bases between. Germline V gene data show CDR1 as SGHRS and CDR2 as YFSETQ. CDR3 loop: CASSLWPISGNTIYF. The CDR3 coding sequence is TGCGCCAGCAGCTTGTGGCCCATCTCTGGAAACACCATATATTTT.

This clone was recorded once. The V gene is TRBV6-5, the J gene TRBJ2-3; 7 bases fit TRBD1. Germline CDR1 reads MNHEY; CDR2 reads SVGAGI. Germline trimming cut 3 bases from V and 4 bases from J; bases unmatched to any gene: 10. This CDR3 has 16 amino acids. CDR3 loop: CASSYRAGGEADTQYF. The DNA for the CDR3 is TGTGCCAGCAGTTATAGGGCAGGGGGTGAAGCAGATACGCAGTATTTT.

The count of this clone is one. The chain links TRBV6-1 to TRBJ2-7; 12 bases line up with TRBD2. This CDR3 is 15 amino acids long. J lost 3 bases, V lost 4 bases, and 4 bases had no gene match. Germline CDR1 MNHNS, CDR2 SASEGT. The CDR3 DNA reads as TGTGCCAGCAGTGCTAGGACTAGCGGGGTCTACGAGCAGTACTTC. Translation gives CASSARTSGVYEQYF.

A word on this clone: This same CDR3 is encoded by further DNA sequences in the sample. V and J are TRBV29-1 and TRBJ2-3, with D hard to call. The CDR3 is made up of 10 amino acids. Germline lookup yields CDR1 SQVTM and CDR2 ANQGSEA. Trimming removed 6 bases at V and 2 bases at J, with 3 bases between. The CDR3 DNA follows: TGCAGCGTGGCCACAGATACGCAGTATTTT. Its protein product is CSVATDTQYF.

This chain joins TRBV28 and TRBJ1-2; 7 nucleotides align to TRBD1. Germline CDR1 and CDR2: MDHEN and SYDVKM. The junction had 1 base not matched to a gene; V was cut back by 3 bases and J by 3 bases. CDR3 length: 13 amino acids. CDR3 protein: CASSFQGDYGYTF. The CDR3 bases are TGTGCCAGCAGTTTTCAGGGGGACTATGGCTACACCTTC.

This CDR3 is CAISQSGSSYEQYF. The CDR3, as DNA: TGTGCCATCAGCCAGTCCGGGAGCTCCTACGAGCAGTACTTC. This rearrangement joins TRBV10-3 to TRBJ2-7, with a tentative D call TRBD2 (6 bases). Germline V gene lookup returns CDR1 ENHRY and CDR2 SYGVKD. The CDR3 is 14 amino acids. The V end was cut by 6 bases, the J end by 0 bases, with 12 bases between.

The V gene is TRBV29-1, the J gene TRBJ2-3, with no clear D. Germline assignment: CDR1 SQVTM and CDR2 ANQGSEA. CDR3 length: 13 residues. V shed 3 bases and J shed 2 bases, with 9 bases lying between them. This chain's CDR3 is CSVEGRYTDTQYF. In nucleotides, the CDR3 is TGCAGCGTTGAGGGCAGATACACAGATACGCAGTATTTT.

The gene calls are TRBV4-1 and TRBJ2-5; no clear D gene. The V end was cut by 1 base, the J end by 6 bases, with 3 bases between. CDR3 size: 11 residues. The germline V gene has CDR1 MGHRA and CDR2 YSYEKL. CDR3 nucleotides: TGCGCCAGCAGCCAAGGCAAGACCCAGTACTTC. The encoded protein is CASSQGKTQYF.

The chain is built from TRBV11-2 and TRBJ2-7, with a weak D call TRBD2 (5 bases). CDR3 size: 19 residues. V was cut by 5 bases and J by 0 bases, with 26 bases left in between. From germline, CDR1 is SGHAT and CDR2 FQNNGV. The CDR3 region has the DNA TGTGCCAGCAGCCACATACGAGGATACCCGGGATTCTCCTCCTACGAGCAGTACTTC. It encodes CASSHIRGYPGFSSYEQYF.